This T cell receptor (beta chain) was sequenced for a study of OX40 agonist ivuxolimab in advanced cancers. Study information: Ivuxolimab, an agonist antibody against OX40 (CD134), was given to patients. Dose-escalation patients suffered from hepatocellular carcinoma, melanoma, renal cell or head and neck cancer.

Concerning this clone: Its antigen is as yet unknown.

Broader study findings: The expanded peripheral T cells' antigen specificity was not determined. Within 6 weeks, CD4+ and CD8+ blood T cells expanded clonally at 0.1 to 3.0 mg/kg.

Germline CDR1 is SGHAT and CDR2 is FQNNGV. The CDR3 is 15 amino acids. After removal of 1 base from V and 10 bases from J, the junction contained 3 bases not matched to a gene. Sequenced by immunoSEQ multiplex PCR; TCRdb stores in-frame clones only, minus some. The table has about 29,000 clones, roughly 92% seen once. This sample comprised CD4+ or CD8+ T cells sorted from blood, obtained in a trial of the OX40 agonist ivuxolimab. The chain employs TRBV11-2 and TRBJ2-1; 14 bases match TRBD2. The receptor comes from an adult with an advanced solid tumor such as melanoma, head and neck, liver or kidney cancer. CDR3 region: CASSLGLAGGDEQFF. CDR3 sequence (DNA): TGTGCCAGCAGCTTAGGACTAGCGGGAGGGGACGAGCAGTTCTTC.